This T cell receptor (beta chain) is drawn from a study of a mutant IDH1 vaccine in newly diagnosed glioma. Study-wide background: Before enrollment, patients got radiotherapy alone, temozolomide alone, or mostly the combination. The study held visit V12 at week 35 and visit V13 at week 47. Overall study results and limits: The vaccine induced immune responses, and these occurred in about 93% of patients.

In this sample, this clone turned up a few times. What it binds is unknown. Using immunoSEQ multiplex PCR, the repertoire was profiled, and TCRdb retains in-frame clones only, with some absent. The repertoire holds roughly 56,000 clones, with around three quarters as singletons. This CDR3 is built from 14 residues. Trimming cost V 7 bases and J 3 bases; bases outside gene matches: 4. Germline V CDR1 and CDR2: SNHLY, FYNNEI. Documented time point: week 47, end of study. The investigators gave 300 ug of mutant IDH1 20-mer peptide in each vaccine dose, together with topical imiquimod. This chain joins TRBV2 and TRBJ2-2; 8 nucleotides align to TRBD1. Source: PBMCs, taken from a glioma patient whose treatment included an IDH1 peptide vaccine. The TCR comes from a woman aged 40 to 50 with glioma. Some clones in this sample may be carry-over from other donors' samples. The chain's CDR3 is CASTGTGYTGELFF. The CDR3 region has the DNA TGTGCCAGCACCGGGACAGGTTACACCGGGGAGCTGTTTTTT.